This TCR beta chain was sequenced during a study of healthy donors' naive CD4 and CD8 T cells. Study results and limitations: Negatively charged CDR3s marked CD8+ lineage; positively charged CDR3s marked CD4+ lineage. A reported CD4+/CD8+ bias affected most V and J genes in naive cells.

The J segment lost 3 bases and the V segment lost 7 bases, leaving 3 bases of the junction unmatched. Germline CDR1 SQVTM, CDR2 ANQGSEA. The CDR3 spans 13 residues. Concerning this clonotype itself: What it binds is not known.

A linear amplification protocol produced the TCR libraries from about 450 ng of total RNA. TCRdb reanalysed the reads using MiXCR and keeps one entry per CDR3 protein. The data hold 150,000 to 200,000 distinct CDR3 sequences, with about four fifths observed a single time. The rearrangement uses TRBV29-1 and TRBJ1-4; 9 nucleotides align to TRBD1. The sample was naive CD4+ and CD8+ T cells sorted from blood, pooled from several donors. The TCR was taken from a pool of human donors in good health; the sample pools cells from several healthy donors. CDR3 in amino acids: CSGTGAANEKLFF. In DNA form, the CDR3 reads TGCAGCGGGACAGGGGCAGCTAATGAAAAACTGTTTTTT.